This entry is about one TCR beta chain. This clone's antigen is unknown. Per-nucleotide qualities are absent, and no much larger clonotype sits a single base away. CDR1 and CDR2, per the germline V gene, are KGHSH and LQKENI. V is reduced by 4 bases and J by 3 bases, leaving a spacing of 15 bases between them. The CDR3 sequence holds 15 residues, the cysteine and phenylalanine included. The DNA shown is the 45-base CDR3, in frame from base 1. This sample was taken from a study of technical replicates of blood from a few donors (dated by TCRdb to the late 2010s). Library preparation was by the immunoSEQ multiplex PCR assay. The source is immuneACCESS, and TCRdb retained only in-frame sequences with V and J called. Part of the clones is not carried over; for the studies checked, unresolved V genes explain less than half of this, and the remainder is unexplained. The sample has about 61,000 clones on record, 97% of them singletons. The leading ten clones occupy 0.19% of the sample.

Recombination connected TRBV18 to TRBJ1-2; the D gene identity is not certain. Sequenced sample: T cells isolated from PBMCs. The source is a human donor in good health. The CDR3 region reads CASSLDGIRYYGYTF. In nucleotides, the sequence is TGTGCCAGCTCACTTGACGGGATACGCTACTATGGCTACACCTTC. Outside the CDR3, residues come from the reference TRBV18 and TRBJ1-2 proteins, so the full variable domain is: NAGVMQNPRHLVRRRGQEARLRCSPMKGHSHVYWYRQLPEEGLKFMVYLQKENIIDESGMPKERFSAEFPKEGPSILRIQQVVRGDSAAYFCASSLDGIRYYGYTFGSGTRLTVV.